This record covers a single TCR beta chain. The antigen remains undetermined. The data are from a study of T cell responses to AZD1222 COVID-19 vaccine. The data were produced by immunoSEQ multiplex PCR, yet TCRdb's version contains in-frame clones alone and is incomplete. The table includes approximately 84,000 clones, 83% detected once. Study-level results: Repertoires were collected only later (after the peak T cell response had occurred).

The source was peripheral blood, collected 28 days after the second AZD1222 dose. The sequence was collected from an adult who received the AZD1222 COVID-19 vaccine.

CDR3 sequence reads: CATSGGLAGLSYEQYF. Here the CDR3 DNA reads TGTGCCACCAGCGGAGGACTAGCGGGGCTCTCCTACGAGCAGTACTTC. J is TRBJ2-7 and V is TRBV15; 12 nucleotides match TRBD2. The V segment lost 5 bases and the J segment 0 bases; nucleotides outside the gene matches: 5. The CDR3 runs 16 residues. The germline CDR1 and CDR2 sequences are LNHNV and YYDKDF (reference sequence).